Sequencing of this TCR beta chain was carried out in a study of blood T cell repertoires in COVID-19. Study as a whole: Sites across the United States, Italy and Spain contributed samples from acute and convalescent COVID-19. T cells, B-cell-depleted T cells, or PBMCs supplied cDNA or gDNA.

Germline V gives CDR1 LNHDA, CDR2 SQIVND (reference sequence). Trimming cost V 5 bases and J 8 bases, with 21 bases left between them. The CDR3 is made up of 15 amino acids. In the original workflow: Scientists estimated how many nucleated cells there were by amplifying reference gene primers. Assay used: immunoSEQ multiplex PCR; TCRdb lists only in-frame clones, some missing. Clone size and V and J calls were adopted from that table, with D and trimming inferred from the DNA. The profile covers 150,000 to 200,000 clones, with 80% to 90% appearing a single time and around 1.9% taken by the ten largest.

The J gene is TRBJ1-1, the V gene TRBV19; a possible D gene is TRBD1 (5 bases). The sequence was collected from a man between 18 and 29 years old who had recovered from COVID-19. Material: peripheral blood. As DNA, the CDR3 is TGTGCCAGTAGTCCTGGACCAGGGAAGGCCCCCGAAGCTTTCTTT. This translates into CASSPGPGKAPEAFF.